These 14 T cell receptor beta chains came from one sample sequenced in a study of shared clonotypes between healthy human individuals. The protocol was immunoSEQ multiplex PCR, while the TCRdb copy is restricted to in-frame clones and leaves out a portion. Found here are 2,500,000 or so clones, around nine tenths of them singletons; the top ten hold 0.13% to 0.15%. Sequenced material: naive CD4+ T cells sorted from blood. Described subset: CD45RA+ positively selected. The receptors stem from a man aged 18 to 29 in good health.

CDR3 amino acids: CASSPVRQGTEQFF. CDR3 bases: TGTGCCAGCAGCCCCGTGCGGCAGGGGACTGAGCAGTTCTTC. The V call is TRBV7-2, the J call TRBJ2-1; D may be TRBD1 (6 bases). The germline V gene encodes CDR1 SGHTA and CDR2 FQGNSA. The length of the CDR3 is 14 residues. Trimming shortened V by 5 bases and J by 9 bases, and 17 bases separated the two germline ends.

V is TRBV15 and J is TRBJ2-7, with a weak D call TRBD2 (6 bases). In germline, CDR1 is LNHNV, CDR2 YYDKDF (reference sequence). Trimming pared 1 base from V and 13 bases from J, leaving 20 bases between. CDR3 length equals 14 residues. The CDR3: CATSRVQGTGGLYF. CDR3 in DNA: TGTGCCACCAGCAGAGTCCAGGGTACCGGCGGACTATACTTC.

This sequence joins TRBV18 and TRBJ2-2, with a weak D call TRBD1 (6 bases). CDR3 length: 15 amino acids. V gave up 6 bases and J gave up 1 base, with 12 bases separating them. Germline V CDR1 and CDR2: KGHSH, LQKENI. In DNA, the CDR3 is TGTGCCAGCTCCCGGACAGACCAGAACACCGGGGAGCTGTTTTTT. Its protein product is CASSRTDQNTGELFF.

The CDR3 nucleotides read TGTGCCAGCAGCTTAGGGGCGGGGGAGACCCAGTACTTC. This codes for CASSLGAGETQYF. The J gene is TRBJ2-5, the V gene TRBV7-9; maybe TRBD2 (6 bases). Trimming pared 1 base from V and 5 bases from J, leaving 8 bases between. Per germline, CDR1 SEHNR and CDR2 FQNEAQ (reference sequence). The CDR3 runs 13 residues.

V and J are TRBV21-1 and TRBJ2-7; the table's D call, TRBD1, was not checked against the DNA. TRBV21-1 is a documented pseudogene. There are 20 residues in the CDR3. CDR3 nucleotides: TGTGCCAGCAGACCTGTTTTGGACAGTGTTCTCCCAACACTATCCTACGAGCAGTACTTC. Translating it yields CASRPVLDSVLPTLSYEQYF.

This chain uses TRBV28 with TRBJ2-5; TRBD2 matches 11 bases. The CDR3 length is 14 residues. The germline CDR1 and CDR2 sequences are MDHEN and SYDVKM. V shed 6 bases, J shed 1 base, and the junction held 1 base outside the gene matches. This chain's CDR3 is CASRTSGAQETQYF. The DNA for the CDR3 is TGTGCCAGCAGGACTAGCGGGGCCCAAGAGACCCAGTACTTC.

This chain links TRBV11-2 with TRBJ2-2; 14 bases are shared with TRBD2. CDR1 SGHAT and CDR2 FQNNGV come from the germline V gene. V was pared by 5 bases and J by 6 bases, with 5 bases of the junction left unmatched. This CDR3 has 16 residues. The CDR3 loop is CASSPGTSGRSGELFF. CDR3 sequence (DNA): TGTGCCAGCAGCCCCGGGACTAGCGGGAGATCCGGGGAGCTGTTTTTT.

This chain joins TRBV20-1 and TRBJ1-1; D uncertain. The CDR3 loop spans 11 amino acids. V dropped 7 bases and J dropped 1 base, with 7 bases sitting between them. CDR1 is DFQATT and CDR2 is SNEGSKA in the germline V gene (reference sequence). The CDR3 DNA follows: TGCAGTGAAGCAGCGAACACTGAAGCTTTCTTT. It is translated as CSEAANTEAFF.

The chain joins TRBV15 to TRBJ2-5, with TRBD2 identical over 7 bases. Trimming took 2 bases from V and 5 from J; bases not matched to a gene: 11. CDR1 LNHNV and CDR2 YYDKDF come from the germline V gene (reference sequence). The CDR3 has 16 residues. This CDR3 is CATSRLLAASTETQYF. The CDR3 DNA reads TGTGCCACCAGCAGACTCCTAGCGGCCTCAACGGAGACCCAGTACTTC.

The table lists this clone with a count of one. The chain joins TRBV6-6 to TRBJ2-4; D perhaps matches TRBD1 (6 bases). Germline-derived CDR1 and CDR2 are MNHNY and SVGAGI (reference sequence). The CDR3 is made up of 16 amino acids. V lost 2 bases to trimming and J lost 1 base, with 12 bases between them. DNA of the CDR3: TGTGCCAGCAGTTACGGACAGAACCTTGCCAAAAACATTCAGTACTTC. As protein: CASSYGQNLAKNIQYF.

V is TRBV19 and J is TRBJ1-2; TRBD1 might be the D (6 bases). Trimming took 6 bases from V and 0 from J, leaving 11 bases between them. Germline V lookup: CDR1 LNHDA, CDR2 SQIVND (reference sequence). CDR3 length: 14 residues. The DNA of the CDR3 is TGTGCCAGTAGATCGACAGGAGCTAACTATGGCTACACCTTC. It yields the protein CASRSTGANYGYTF.

The chain is built from TRBV19 and TRBJ1-3; the D is unclear. V was cut by 5 bases and J by 4 bases, with 9 bases left in between. Germline V CDR1 and CDR2: LNHDA, SQIVND (reference sequence). This CDR3 spans 13 amino acids. CDR3 bases: TGTGCCAGTAGTCACGAGGTCGGAAACACCATATATTTT. This sequence encodes CASSHEVGNTIYF.

The V gene is TRBV7-2, the J gene TRBJ2-3; 7 nucleotides match TRBD1. CDR1 and CDR2 from the germline V gene are SGHTA and FQGNSA. The CDR3 sequence is 15 residues long. Unmatched junction bases numbered 4, after V lost 1 base and J lost 3 bases. CDR3 in DNA: TGTGCCAGCAGCTTAGTTGTACAGGGGACAGATACGCAGTATTTT. It yields the protein CASSLVVQGTDTQYF.

This chain uses TRBV27 with TRBJ1-1, with D uncertain. This CDR3 contains 13 residues. Trimming took off 6 bases at V and 1 base at J, with 9 bases between the two ends. In germline, CDR1 is MNHEY, CDR2 SMNVEV (reference sequence). Here the CDR3 DNA reads TGTGCCAGCAGCCGGGCCGCGAACACTGAAGCTTTCTTT. It codes for CASSRAANTEAFF.